This paragraph covers one T cell receptor (beta chain) sequence. Its antigen is as yet unknown. The data were taken from a study of T cell responses to AZD1222 COVID-19 vaccine. Findings and limits, study-wide: Seropositive AZD1222 recipients at baseline numbered only 5 to 7. Dominant at 160-218 and 743-854, vaccine-associated CD4 TCRs also spanned spike.

The germline V gene has CDR1 KGHSH and CDR2 LQKENI. The ends were cut back, 4 bases at V and 4 bases at J, with 17 bases in the middle. The CDR3 has 15 residues. Clones were sequenced by immunoSEQ multiplex PCR, and TCRdb holds only the in-frame ones, with some missing. This table has 85,000 to 130,000 clones, approximately 86% appearing once. The TCR was taken from an adult who received the MenACWY meningococcal vaccine as a control. The sequences come from peripheral blood, collected 28 days after the second dose of the MenACWY control vaccine. The chain recombines TRBV18 with TRBJ2-7, with D maybe TRBD1 (6 bases). The CDR3 DNA is TGTGCCAGCTCACTGACCCAGGGGAACGGATACGAGCAGTACTTC. Translating it yields CASSLTQGNGYEQYF.